Each of the 27 T cell receptor beta chains below was sequenced from the same sample in a study of blood T cell repertoires in COVID-19. Produced via immunoSEQ multiplex PCR; TCRdb's table is partial and in-frame only. The sample carries around 170,000 clones, approximately 87% recorded once. The sequencing sample was made of peripheral blood. The receptors come from a woman in her 70s with acute or convalescent COVID-19.

The chain links TRBV7-2 to TRBJ1-4; D is undetermined. V dropped 2 bases and J dropped 6 bases, with 4 bases sitting between them. CDR3 length: 12 amino acids. The germline V gene has CDR1 SGHTA and CDR2 FQGNSA. In DNA form, the CDR3 reads TGTGCCAGCAGCTTATCTTATGAAAAACTGTTTTTT. Its translation: CASSLSYEKLFF.

V is TRBV7-9 and J is TRBJ1-6; weak D call: TRBD1 (5 bases). Trimming stripped 1 base from V and 7 bases from J, with 11 bases between. This CDR3 has 15 amino acids. From germline, CDR1 is SEHNR and CDR2 FQNEAQ (reference sequence). CDR3 region: CASSLEGNRNSPLHF. Here the CDR3 DNA reads TGTGCCAGCAGCTTAGAGGGGAACAGAAATTCACCCCTCCACTTT.

A word on this clone: This same CDR3 is encoded by further DNA sequences in the sample. The rearrangement joins TRBV4-2 to TRBJ2-5, with 11 positions matching TRBD1. Germline CDR1 LGHNA, CDR2 YNFKEQ. The length of the CDR3 is 15 residues. V was pared by 3 bases and J by 2 bases, with 2 bases of the junction left unmatched. The DNA for the CDR3 is TGTGCCAGCAGCCAGGACAGGGGGCGGCAAGAGACCCAGTACTTC. It is translated as CASSQDRGRQETQYF.

The gene calls are TRBV6-5 and TRBJ1-1; 7 bases map to TRBD1. With V trimmed by 7 bases and J by 0 bases, 8 bases remained unmatched. This CDR3 is 15 amino acids long. Germline V gene lookup returns CDR1 MNHEY and CDR2 SVGAGI. The CDR3: CASILDRSLNTEAFF. The CDR3 nucleotides read TGTGCCAGCATACTGGACAGGAGCTTGAACACTGAAGCTTTCTTT.

The chain has TRBV11-2 and TRBJ1-1, with D unresolved. The CDR3 runs to 13 residues. The germline V gene encodes CDR1 SGHAT and CDR2 FQNNGV. V was cut by 5 bases and J by 2 bases, with 9 bases left in between. This chain's CDR3 is CASSRTRNTEAFF. The CDR3 bases are TGTGCCAGCAGCCGCACAAGAAACACTGAAGCTTTCTTT.

The V gene is TRBV9, the J gene TRBJ2-1; tentatively, D is TRBD2 (6 bases). Germline-derived CDR1 and CDR2 are SGDLS and YYNGEE. V lost 3 bases and J lost 7, with 17 bases in between. The CDR3 spans 15 residues. DNA for the CDR3: TGTGCCAGCAGCGCAAGCGGGTACAGTACAAATGAGCAGTTCTTC. Translated, it gives CASSASGYSTNEQFF.

The chain links TRBV11-3 to TRBJ2-4; 7 nucleotides align to TRBD1. This CDR3 is built from 15 residues. CDR1 and CDR2 from the germline V gene are SGHNT and YENEEA. V trimming: 5 bases; J trimming: 6 bases; junction bases outside the gene matches: 10. The CDR3 DNA is TGTGCCAGCAGCCCAAATAGGGGGCAGGGAAACATTCAGTACTTC. This gives the protein CASSPNRGQGNIQYF.

The V gene is TRBV30, the J gene TRBJ2-3; possible D gene TRBD1, 6 bases. The CDR3 is 15 residues long. V was clipped by 6 bases and J by 3 bases, with 19 bases between them. Germline lookup yields CDR1 GTSNPN and CDR2 SVGIG (reference sequence). CDR3 DNA: TGTGCCTGCAATCACCTTACAGGGAAAACAGATACGCAGTATTTT. Translated, it gives CACNHLTGKTDTQYF.

The rearrangement links TRBV7-9 to TRBJ1-1; 9 positions match TRBD1. Germline assignment: CDR1 SEHNR and CDR2 FQNEAQ (reference sequence). The V gene end was trimmed by 6 bases and the J gene end by 7 bases; junction bases not matched to a gene: 15. This CDR3 has 16 amino acids. The CDR3 is CASSQGTGGGSGEAFF. The CDR3 nucleotides are TGTGCCAGCAGTCAAGGTACAGGGGGCGGTTCGGGTGAAGCTTTCTTT.

V and J are TRBV2 and TRBJ1-1, with D uncertain. Trimming cost V 6 bases and J 4 bases, with 6 bases left between them. The CDR3 extends over 11 amino acids. Germline V lookup: CDR1 SNHLY, CDR2 FYNNEI. CDR3 loop: CASSSFTEAFF. The CDR3 region has the DNA TGTGCCAGCAGCAGTTTCACTGAAGCTTTCTTT.

The chain recombines TRBV27 with TRBJ1-2; D unclear. V was shortened by 1 base and J by 8 bases, with 11 bases between the two germline ends. Germline CDR1 MNHEY, CDR2 SMNVEV (reference sequence). The CDR3 has 13 residues. The CDR3 DNA follows: TGTGCCAGCAGTTTATACACCGGCGGGGGCTACACCTTC. Its protein is CASSLYTGGGYTF.

V usage is TRBV6-6 and J usage is TRBJ2-7; D is undetermined. This CDR3 comprises 13 residues. Germline V CDR1 and CDR2: MNHNY, SVGAGI (reference sequence). Trimming left V 5 bases short and J 1 base short, with 9 bases between. This CDR3 is CASSTSFSYEQYF. CDR3 coding DNA: TGTGCCAGCAGTACTTCATTTTCCTACGAGCAGTACTTC.

The chain is built from TRBV7-9 and TRBJ1-1; D perhaps matches TRBD1 (5 bases). Germline V lookup: CDR1 SEHNR, CDR2 FQNEAQ (reference sequence). Trimming stripped 1 base from V and 3 bases from J, with 6 bases between. CDR3 length equals 13 residues. CDR3 nucleotide sequence: TGTGCCAGCAGCTTAGGACAGCACACTGAAGCTTTCTTT. Residues: CASSLGQHTEAFF. The full variable domain, rest sourced from reference TRBV7-9 and TRBJ1-1, is DTGVSQNPRHKITKRGQNVTFRCDPISEHNRLYWYRQTLGQGPEFLTYFQNEAQLEKSRLLSDRFSAERPKGSFSTLEIQRTEQGDSAMYLCASSLGQHTEAFFGQGTRLTVV.

This clone appeared a single time. V gene TRBV30 combines with J gene TRBJ2-7; a weak D match, TRBD2 (6 bases). V lost 4 bases and J 2 bases, leaving 12 bases between the germline ends. The germline V gene has CDR1 GTSNPN and CDR2 SVGIG (reference sequence). CDR3 length equals 13 residues. CDR3: CAWNSGTTYEQYF. For the CDR3, the DNA is TGTGCCTGGAATAGCGGCACTACCTACGAGCAGTACTTC.

This chain links TRBV7-2 with TRBJ1-1, with 7 bases aligning to TRBD1. The CDR3 spans 14 residues. The germline gives CDR1 SGHTA, CDR2 FQGNSA. V shed 5 bases and J 8 bases; nucleotides not matched to a gene: 11. CDR3 in DNA: TGTGCCAGCAGCCCAACAGGGACAGCCGGGGAAGCTTTCTTT. It yields the protein CASSPTGTAGEAFF.

In DNA form, the CDR3 reads TGTGCCAGCAGCACCCCGACAGTGGGCACCGGGGAGCTGTTTTTT. Translating gives CASSTPTVGTGELFF. The J gene is TRBJ2-2, the V gene TRBV13; weak D call: TRBD1 (5 bases). The V gene lost 5 bases and the J gene lost 4 bases, with 14 bases spanning the gap. The CDR3 is 15 amino acids. The germline V gene encodes CDR1 PRHDT and CDR2 FYEKMQ (reference sequence).

The CDR3 protein is CATSGGRDRNTGELFF. The CDR3 nucleotides are TGTGCCACCAGTGGAGGCCGGGACAGGAACACCGGGGAGCTGTTTTTT. V gene TRBV24-1 combines with J gene TRBJ2-2; 7 bases align to TRBD1. Per germline, CDR1 KGHDR and CDR2 SFDVKD. Trimming cost V 5 bases and J 1 base; bases outside gene matches: 6. This CDR3 is 16 amino acids long.

The chain combines TRBV5-4 with TRBJ1-5; D remains unclear. The germline CDR1 and CDR2 sequences are SGHNT and YYREEE (reference sequence). Trimming removed 4 bases from V and 5 bases from J, with 10 bases in between. The CDR3 is made up of 13 amino acids. The CDR3 here is CASSSGPDQPQHF. In nucleotides, the CDR3 is TGTGCCAGCAGCAGCGGACCGGATCAGCCCCAGCATTTT.

The chain joins TRBV7-8 to TRBJ1-2; D is uncertain. Germline CDR1 is SGHVS and CDR2 is FQNEAQ. This CDR3 spans 14 amino acids. Trimming left V 1 base short and J 7 bases short, with 13 bases between. CDR3 protein: CASSLDEVLGGYTF. CDR3 nucleotides: TGTGCCAGCAGCTTAGATGAGGTTTTGGGTGGCTACACCTTC. The full variable domain, its missing parts supplied by reference TRBV7-8 and TRBJ1-2, is GAGVSQSPRYKVAKRGQDVALRCDPISGHVSLFWYQQALGQGPEFLTYFQNEAQLDKSGLPSDRFFAERPEGSVSTLKIQRTQQEDSAVYLCASSLDEVLGGYTFGSGTRLTVV.

The table lists this clone with a count of one. The chain uses TRBV7-6 and TRBJ1-1; D gene unclear. Germline V gives CDR1 SGHVS, CDR2 FNYEAQ. V dropped 0 bases and J dropped 7 bases, with 12 bases sitting between them. The CDR3 is 14 residues long. In DNA, the CDR3 is TGTGCCAGCAGCTTAGCCGCTACTAATCATGAAGCTTTCTTT. Its translation is CASSLAATNHEAFF. Drawing the rest from reference TRBV7-6 and TRBJ1-1, the complete variable domain is GAGVSQSPRYKVTKRGQDVALRCDPISGHVSLYWYRQALGQGPEFLTYFNYEAQQDKSGLPNDRFSAERPEGSISTLTIQRTEQRDSAMYRCASSLAATNHEAFFGQGTRLTVV.

Only a few counts were recorded for this clone. The rearrangement links TRBV12-3 or TRBV12-4 to TRBJ2-7, with TRBD1 as a possible D gene (6 bases). The V end was cut by 6 bases, the J end by 2 bases, with 11 bases between. This CDR3 is built from 13 residues. The CDR3 region is CASRQGVPYEQYF. DNA of the CDR3: TGTGCCAGCAGACAGGGCGTACCCTACGAGCAGTACTTC.

The J gene is TRBJ1-4, the V gene TRBV18; TRBD1 matches at 7 bases. V dropped 5 bases and J dropped 7; count of bases not matched to a gene: 4. CDR3 length equals 13 residues. CDR1 is KGHSH, CDR2 LQKENI, per germline. CDR3 sequence reads: CASSKGQVEKLFF. CDR3 bases: TGTGCCAGCTCAAAAGGACAGGTTGAAAAACTGTTTTTT.

This clone was observed a few times. The chain employs TRBV7-9 and TRBJ2-1; a possible D gene is TRBD2 (5 bases). Trimming removed 2 bases from V and 4 bases from J, with 6 bases in between. The CDR3 is made up of 13 amino acids. Germline values: CDR1 SEHNR, CDR2 FQNEAQ (reference sequence). CDR3 bases: TGTGCCAGCAGCTTACTAGCTTACAATGAGCAGTTCTTC. Translation: CASSLLAYNEQFF. The variable domain in full, completed from reference TRBV7-9 and TRBJ2-1, reads DTGVSQNPRHKITKRGQNVTFRCDPISEHNRLYWYRQTLGQGPEFLTYFQNEAQLEKSRLLSDRFSAERPKGSFSTLEIQRTEQGDSAMYLCASSLLAYNEQFFGPGTRLTVL.

Many counts were recorded for this clone. This chain connects TRBV30 to TRBJ1-2, with a possible D match to TRBD1 (5 bases). Trimming took 5 bases from V and 0 from J, leaving 19 bases between them. CDR3 length: 16 residues. Germline V gene data show CDR1 as GTSNPN and CDR2 as SVGIG (reference sequence). In DNA, the CDR3 is TGTGCCTGGGAACAGCCGATGGGGCCAGCTAACTATGGCTACACCTTC. Protein: CAWEQPMGPANYGYTF.

This sequence joins TRBV7-9 and TRBJ1-6, with D perhaps TRBD1 (5 bases). Germline CDR1 reads SEHNR; CDR2 reads FQNEAQ (reference sequence). The CDR3 totals 15 residues. V dropped 1 base and J dropped 8 bases, with 12 bases sitting between them. The CDR3 DNA sequence: TGTGCCAGCAGCTTAGTTTATAGGGACTATTCACCCCTCCACTTT. Its translation: CASSLVYRDYSPLHF.

V is TRBV5-1 and J is TRBJ2-7, with 10 bases that match TRBD1. The CDR3 runs 16 residues. J lost 5 bases, V lost 0 bases, and 8 bases had no gene match. CDR1 and CDR2 from the germline V gene are SGHRS and YFSETQ. CDR3 in DNA: TGCGCCAGCAGCTTGGCGCCGGGACAGGGGAGCGACGAGCAGTACTTC. This codes for CASSLAPGQGSDEQYF.

This clone occurred a few times. The rearrangement links TRBV9 to TRBJ2-1; D possibly corresponds to TRBD1 (5 bases). V was trimmed by 0 bases and J by 9 bases, leaving 10 bases between them. From germline, CDR1 is SGDLS and CDR2 YYNGEE. The CDR3 covers 13 residues. The CDR3: CASSVALTGEQFF. Written as DNA, the CDR3 is TGTGCCAGCAGCGTAGCCTTAACAGGTGAGCAGTTCTTC.